The entry below describes one TCR beta chain. The CDR3 consists of 16 residues. Germline lookup yields CDR1 MNHEY and CDR2 SMNVEV (reference sequence). The V end was cut by 5 bases, the J end by 5 bases, with 19 bases between. The whole isolated RNA underwent reverse transcription, so sequencing captured expressed TCRB transcripts. Clones were sequenced by immunoSEQ multiplex PCR, and TCRdb holds only the in-frame ones, with some missing. This sample has some 500,000 clones, with about an eighth found just once. The sample is drawn from a study of beta chain features in type 1 diabetes. This sequence was found in a woman under 30 in good health. The gene calls are TRBV27 and TRBJ1-5; tentative D call: TRBD1 (6 bases). The sequenced sample was naive CD4+ T cells from blood. The DNA for the CDR3 is TGTGCCAGCAGTAGAAAACCGGGACATCTGGATCAGCCCCAGCATTTT. Its protein is CASSRKPGHLDQPQHF.